The present TCR beta chain was sequenced within a study of T cell responses to AZD1222 COVID-19 vaccine. Study-level points and caveats: Spike was spanned by vaccine-associated CD4 TCRs, with dominance at 160-218 and 743-854.

This clone has a single count. The antigen is not known. The germline gives CDR1 SGHNT, CDR2 YYREEE (reference sequence). The CDR3 consists of 14 residues. V lost 3 bases to trimming and J lost 0 bases; unmatched junction nucleotides: 3. The repertoire was sequenced with immunoSEQ multiplex PCR; TCRdb's copy has only in-frame clones and lacks some. The sample consists of around 150,000 clones, 90% to 95% of them appearing once. The sequence derives from an adult who received the AZD1222 COVID-19 vaccine. The source material was peripheral blood, sampled 28 days after the second AZD1222 dose. The chain links TRBV5-4 to TRBJ2-7; TRBD2 agrees at 7 bases. CDR3 nucleotide sequence: TGTGCCAGCAGCTGGGGCGGGGGCTCCTACGAGCAGTACTTC. It specifies CASSWGGGSYEQYF.